The next 4 T cell receptor beta chains were all read from a single sample in a study of beta chain features in type 1 diabetes. The authors reverse transcribed all of the isolated RNA, so sequencing captured expressed TCRB transcripts. Assay used: immunoSEQ multiplex PCR; TCRdb lists only in-frame clones, some missing. The sample has 850,000 to 900,000 clones; about 17% are singletons. Sample: naive CD4+ T cells from blood. These receptors came from a woman aged 18-29 years in good health.

This chain uses TRBV19 with TRBJ1-5; 8 nucleotides match TRBD1. The CDR3 covers 16 residues. Germline V CDR1 and CDR2: LNHDA, SQIVND (reference sequence). With V trimmed by 3 bases and J by 7 bases, 11 bases remained unmatched. The CDR3 loop reads CASSIQGASFRQPQHF. CDR3 coding DNA: TGTGCCAGTAGTATCCAGGGGGCCTCATTCAGGCAGCCCCAGCATTTT.

In its sample, this clone was seen once. A much larger clonotype is one base distant, so this may be a read error. Other DNA sequences in this sample translate to the same CDR3. The gene calls are TRBV11-2 and TRBJ2-6; D is ambiguous. The V gene lost 3 bases and the J gene lost 1 base, with 4 bases spanning the gap. From germline, CDR1 is SGHAT and CDR2 FQNNGV. This CDR3 has 14 residues. CDR3 amino acids: CASSFTSGANVLTF. In nucleotides, the CDR3 is TGTGCCAGCAGCTTTACTTCTGGGGCCAACGTCCTGACTTTC. The full variable domain, completed using reference TRBV11-2 and TRBJ2-6, is EAGVAQSPRYKIIEKRQSVAFWCNPISGHATLYWYQQILGQGPKLLIQFQNNGVVDDSQLPKDRFSAERLKGVDSTLKIQPAKLEDSAVYLCASSFTSGANVLTFGAGSRLTVL.

This clone has just a few counts. The chain employs TRBV11-2 and TRBJ1-1; 7 nucleotides line up with TRBD1. After removal of 5 bases from V and 1 base from J, the junction contained 4 bases not matched to a gene. The CDR3 has 14 residues. The germline gives CDR1 SGHAT, CDR2 FQNNGV. CDR3 sequence (DNA): TGTGCCAGCAGCACCCGACAGGGGAACACTGAAGCTTTCTTT. It encodes CASSTRQGNTEAFF. The full variable domain, with the rest looked up from reference TRBV11-2 and TRBJ1-1, is EAGVAQSPRYKIIEKRQSVAFWCNPISGHATLYWYQQILGQGPKLLIQFQNNGVVDDSQLPKDRFSAERLKGVDSTLKIQPAKLEDSAVYLCASSTRQGNTEAFFGQGTRLTVV.

This clone occurred a few times. The gene calls are TRBV11-3 and TRBJ2-5; 8 bases align to TRBD2. CDR1 and CDR2 (germline): SGHNT, YENEEA. This CDR3 spans 16 amino acids. Trimming removed 3 bases from V and 2 bases from J; junction bases left unmatched: 8. The CDR3 sequence: CASSLGLGSAQETQYF. The CDR3 coding sequence is TGTGCCAGCAGCTTGGGACTAGGTTCGGCTCAAGAGACCCAGTACTTC.